The 27 T cell receptor beta chains reported below all come from one sample, sequenced in a study of cytomegalovirus exposure and HLA in healthy donors. Amplification used 60 Vbeta primers and 13 Jbeta primers. Some clones are missing from TCRdb's copy, which holds only in-frame ones; the method was immunoSEQ multiplex PCR. The table includes some 190,000 clones, around 80% detected once. Sequenced sample: PBMCs. The receptors shown here come from a man in his forties or fifties in good health and CMV-seropositive.

The V call is TRBV2, the J call TRBJ2-7; 12 nucleotides match TRBD2. Germline V gene sequence: CDR1 SNHLY, CDR2 FYNNEI. This CDR3 spans 17 amino acids. J lost 0 bases, V lost 3 bases, and 6 bases had no gene match. The CDR3 reads CASSDSLAGGGSYEQYF. The CDR3 DNA follows: TGTGCCAGCAGTGATTCACTAGCGGGAGGTGGCTCCTACGAGCAGTACTTC.

The genes are TRBV27 and TRBJ1-4; D perhaps matches TRBD1 (6 bases). The germline V gene encodes CDR1 MNHEY and CDR2 SMNVEV (reference sequence). V was cut by 5 bases and J by 7 bases, with 14 bases left in between. The CDR3 is 14 residues long. CDR3 sequence reads: CASSPDRRGEKLFF. The DNA for the CDR3 is TGTGCCAGCAGTCCCGACAGGCGTGGTGAAAAACTGTTTTTT.

This chain uses TRBV15 with TRBJ2-5; TRBD1 aligns across 9 bases. V gave up 1 base and J gave up 4 bases; unmatched junction bases: 1. The CDR3 totals 14 residues. Looked up from germline, CDR1 is LNHNV and CDR2 is YYDKDF (reference sequence). As DNA, the CDR3 is TGTGCCACCAGCAGAGGACAGGGGGTAGAGACCCAGTACTTC. It codes for CATSRGQGVETQYF.

This clone has only one observation. J is TRBJ1-2 and V is TRBV6-1, with D uncertain. The CDR3 is 13 amino acids. From germline, CDR1 is MNHNS and CDR2 SASEGT. V lost 4 bases and J 2 bases, leaving 8 bases between the germline ends. The CDR3 protein is CASSATENYGYTF. In nucleotides, the CDR3 is TGTGCCAGCAGTGCTACAGAAAACTATGGCTACACCTTC.

This chain connects TRBV7-2 to TRBJ2-3; 7 bases line up with TRBD2. V lost 5 bases, J lost 3 bases, and 5 bases stayed unmatched. The CDR3 is 14 amino acids. Per the germline V gene, CDR1 is SGHTA and CDR2 is FQGNSA. The CDR3 DNA sequence: TGTGCCAGCAGCCTCCTTAGCGGGACAGATACGCAGTATTTT. Encoded protein: CASSLLSGTDTQYF.

The chain uses TRBV19 and TRBJ1-1; perhaps TRBD1 as D (5 bases). This CDR3 contains 14 residues. Germline loops: CDR1 LNHDA, CDR2 SQIVND (reference sequence). V was clipped by 7 bases and J by 6 bases, with 18 bases between them. The CDR3 here is CASNGRAIPPEAFF. The CDR3 region has the DNA TGTGCCAGTAATGGCAGGGCAATTCCCCCTGAAGCTTTCTTT.

CDR3 nucleotide sequence: TGTGCCAGCACGGCCAGGGGTGGTACTGAAGCTTTCTTT. This translates into CASTARGGTEAFF. The V and J genes are TRBV6-5 and TRBJ1-1; possible D gene TRBD1, 6 bases. The CDR3 totals 13 residues. Trimming pared 7 bases from V and 5 bases from J, leaving 14 bases between. Germline CDR1 and CDR2: MNHEY and SVGAGI.

This chain uses TRBV7-8 with TRBJ1-2; D is unresolved. Per germline, CDR1 SGHVS and CDR2 FQNEAQ. The CDR3 totals 15 residues. V was pared by 1 base and J by 2 bases, with 11 bases between. The CDR3 nucleotides are TGTGCCAGCAGCTTAGAAATGGCTCCGAACTATGGCTACACCTTC. Residues: CASSLEMAPNYGYTF.

The CDR3 DNA follows: TGCGCCAGCAGCTGGGGGGCAGGGAGGACTAGCAGGGGGTATGGGGAGCAGTTCTTC. Its translation: CASSWGAGRTSRGYGEQFF. The V gene is TRBV5-1, the J gene TRBJ2-1; the D gene is possibly TRBD2 (8 bases). With 3 bases removed from V and 10 bases from J, the gap between germline ends came to 32 bases. Germline V CDR1 and CDR2: SGHRS, YFSETQ. The CDR3 length is 19 residues.

Regarding this clone: One end of the junction fails to match germline, which may point to a read error. The genes are TRBV7-9 and TRBJ1-5; possibly TRBD1 for D (6 bases). Germline V lookup: CDR1 SEHNR, CDR2 FQNEAQ (reference sequence). The CDR3 covers 16 residues. The CDR3 is CSSSLAGGPFDQPQHF. The CDR3 bases are TGTTCCAGCAGCTTAGCCGGGGGGCCCTTCGATCAGCCCCAGCATTTT.

The chain joins TRBV6-6 to TRBJ1-1, with a possible D match to TRBD1 (5 bases). The germline V and J ends were trimmed by 2 bases and 0 bases, with 10 bases remaining between them. The CDR3 has 15 amino acids. Germline CDR1 MNHNY, CDR2 SVGAGI (reference sequence). The CDR3 DNA sequence: TGTGCCAGCAGTTACGGGGGGGGAATGAACACTGAAGCTTTCTTT. Protein: CASSYGGGMNTEAFF.

This rearrangement joins TRBV7-4 to TRBJ2-1; D is perhaps TRBD1 (5 bases). Trimming left V 2 bases short and J 8 bases short, with 7 bases between. Germline values: CDR1 SGHVT, CDR2 SQSDAQ. The CDR3 extends over 12 amino acids. The CDR3 region is CASSLRGDEQFF. CDR3 coding DNA: TGTGCCAGCAGCTTAAGGGGCGATGAGCAGTTCTTC.

The chain employs TRBV4-1 and TRBJ2-1; the match to TRBD2 covers 16 bases. CDR3 size: 19 residues. The germline CDR1 and CDR2 sequences are MGHRA and YSYEKL. With 2 bases clipped from V and 8 bases from J, the junction kept 12 bases outside the gene matches. The CDR3 sequence is CASSQSAGTSGRAWDEQFF. CDR3 nucleotides: TGCGCCAGCAGCCAATCAGCCGGGACTAGCGGGAGGGCCTGGGATGAGCAGTTCTTC.

V gene TRBV7-2 combines with J gene TRBJ2-1; 10 bases align to TRBD2. With V trimmed by 3 bases and J by 1 base, 6 bases remained unmatched. Germline assignment: CDR1 SGHTA and CDR2 FQGNSA. The CDR3 is 17 amino acids. CDR3 protein: CASSFGTSGTSYNEQFF. As DNA, the CDR3 is TGTGCCAGCAGCTTCGGTACTAGCGGGACTTCCTACAATGAGCAGTTCTTC.

A remark on this clone: Distinct nucleotide sequences in the sample also encode this CDR3. The rearrangement uses TRBV19 and TRBJ2-2; D uncertain. This CDR3 spans 13 amino acids. Germline V gives CDR1 LNHDA, CDR2 SQIVND (reference sequence). The V and J ends lost 1 base and 5 bases respectively, with 5 bases between them. This chain's CDR3 is CASSIARTGELFF. The CDR3 DNA reads as TGTGCCAGTAGTATAGCGCGTACCGGGGAGCTGTTTTTT.

This chain uses TRBV29-1 with TRBJ2-5; 8 bases agree with TRBD2. CDR1 is SQVTM, CDR2 ANQGSEA, per germline. This CDR3 comprises 11 residues. V was pared by 7 bases and J by 4 bases, with 2 bases of the junction left unmatched. The DNA of the CDR3 is TGCAGCGCCGGGAGGGTAGAGACCCAGTACTTC. This encodes CSAGRVETQYF.

This clone was seen only a few times. The V gene is TRBV6-1, the J gene TRBJ2-3, with 8 nucleotides matching TRBD1. The junction had 8 bases not matched to a gene; V was cut back by 7 bases and J by 5 bases. Per germline, CDR1 MNHNS and CDR2 SASEGT. CDR3 length equals 14 residues. In DNA, the CDR3 is TGTGCCAGCACCCTGGACAGGGTCTTAGATACGCAGTATTTT. This sequence encodes CASTLDRVLDTQYF.

The chain uses TRBV29-1 and TRBJ2-5; 7 bases align to TRBD2. With V trimmed by 6 bases and J by 0 bases, 4 bases remained unmatched. The germline V gene has CDR1 SQVTM and CDR2 ANQGSEA. The CDR3 contains 13 residues. CDR3 sequence (DNA): TGCAGCGTCCCGGGGAGGGACCAAGAGACCCAGTACTTC. Translating it yields CSVPGRDQETQYF.

This clone was counted between two and nine times. The chain is built from TRBV7-8 and TRBJ2-1; 12 nucleotides match TRBD2. The CDR3 extends over 18 amino acids. CDR1 is SGHVS, CDR2 FQNEAQ, per germline. V dropped 3 bases and J dropped 5; count of bases not matched to a gene: 11. CDR3 amino acids: CASSFTLSTSGSHNEQFF. The CDR3 DNA reads TGTGCCAGCAGCTTTACCCTTTCGACTAGCGGGAGCCACAATGAGCAGTTCTTC. Looking up the rest from reference TRBV7-8 and TRBJ2-1 gives the full variable domain: GAGVSQSPRYKVAKRGQDVALRCDPISGHVSLFWYQQALGQGPEFLTYFQNEAQLDKSGLPSDRFFAERPEGSVSTLKIQRTQQEDSAVYLCASSFTLSTSGSHNEQFFGPGTRLTVL.

V usage is TRBV9 and J usage is TRBJ1-4; 9 bases fit TRBD1. Germline V gene data show CDR1 as SGDLS and CDR2 as YYNGEE. The V gene end was trimmed by 2 bases and the J gene end by 7 bases; junction bases not matched to a gene: 6. CDR3 length: 15 residues. The CDR3 here is CASSVGQGHFEKLFF. The CDR3 nucleotides are TGTGCCAGCAGCGTGGGACAGGGTCATTTTGAAAAACTGTTTTTT. The variable domain in full, with the rest retrieved from reference TRBV9 and TRBJ1-4, is DSGVTQTPKHLITATGQRVTLRCSPRSGDLSVYWYQQSLDQGLQFLIQYYNGEERAKGNILERFSAQQFPDLHSELNLSSLELGDSALYFCASSVGQGHFEKLFFGSGTQLSVL.

The rearrangement links TRBV5-1 to TRBJ1-3, with TRBD1 matching 7 bases. The CDR3 has 15 amino acids. The germline V gene has CDR1 SGHRS and CDR2 YFSETQ. J was trimmed by 0 bases and V by 5 bases; bases with no gene match: 5. In DNA, the CDR3 is TGCGCCAGCAGGCCGACAGGGACCTCTGGAAACACCATATATTTT. Its protein is CASRPTGTSGNTIYF.

This chain links TRBV6-5 with TRBJ1-5; 7 bases align to TRBD1. Germline V gene data show CDR1 as MNHEY and CDR2 as SVGAGI. The CDR3 has 14 residues. The V segment lost 2 bases and the J segment 9 bases; nucleotides outside the gene matches: 7. The CDR3 DNA reads as TGTGCCAGCAGTTACGGTGAGGGGGCTTGGCCCCAGCATTTT. As protein: CASSYGEGAWPQHF.

The chain is built from TRBV28 and TRBJ2-7; TRBD1 matches 9 bases. Germline CDR1 reads MDHEN; CDR2 reads SYDVKM. The V and J ends lost 4 bases and 5 bases, in that order; junction bases with no gene match: 15. The CDR3 length is 17 residues. CDR3 protein: CASSSYWGQGKMNEQYF. As DNA, the CDR3 is TGTGCCAGCAGTTCCTACTGGGGACAGGGTAAGATGAACGAGCAGTACTTC. The full variable domain, with the rest looked up from reference TRBV28 and TRBJ2-7, is DVKVTQSSRYLVKRTGEKVFLECVQDMDHENMFWYRQDPGLGLRLIYFSYDVKMKEKGDIPEGYSVSREKKERFSLILESASTNQTSMYLCASSSYWGQGKMNEQYFGPGTRLTVT.

The chain uses TRBV11-2 and TRBJ2-1; D is undetermined. V was clipped by 1 base and J by 9 bases, with 4 bases between them. Germline-derived CDR1 and CDR2 are SGHAT and FQNNGV. The CDR3 runs to 11 residues. CDR3 sequence reads: CASSLVLEQFF. CDR3 nucleotide sequence: TGTGCCAGCAGCTTAGTCCTTGAGCAGTTCTTC.

This clone was observed once. The V call is TRBV19, the J call TRBJ1-5, with D possibly TRBD1 on 6 matching bases. V was pared by 4 bases and J by 2 bases, with 18 bases between. CDR1 is LNHDA and CDR2 is SQIVND in the germline V gene (reference sequence). The CDR3 runs to 17 residues. The CDR3 DNA sequence: TGTGCCAGTAGTAGAAGCAGGGGTGATCAGGGCAATCAGCCCCAGCATTTT. It codes for CASSRSRGDQGNQPQHF.

The V call is TRBV4-1, the J call TRBJ2-3; 8 nucleotides agree with TRBD2. CDR1 is MGHRA and CDR2 is YSYEKL in the germline V gene. Trimming cost V 4 bases and J 3 bases; bases outside gene matches: 12. CDR3 length: 17 amino acids. CDR3 nucleotide sequence: TGCGCCAGCAGCCGATTTTTTCGGGAGGGGAGTACAGATACGCAGTATTTT. Its protein is CASSRFFREGSTDTQYF.

The gene calls are TRBV28 and TRBJ2-1; no clear D. Trimming stripped 2 bases from V and 6 bases from J, with 5 bases between. CDR1 and CDR2 from the germline V gene are MDHEN and SYDVKM. CDR3 size: 12 residues. The CDR3 nucleotides read TGTGCCAGCAGTTTACTCCCCAATGAGCAGTTCTTC. Its translation: CASSLLPNEQFF.